The source of this T cell receptor (beta chain) is a study of breast tumors, draining lymph nodes, adjacent tissues. Study findings and constraints: Tumor T cell lymph node origin was a supported hypothesis, not proven. Data fit most tumor T cells coming from lymph node, expanding in tumor. Tumor repertoires ranked between lymph nodes and nontumor tissue in diversity, with V and J gene preferences. Compared with basal-like, luminal-like tumors shared significantly more repertoire with nontumor tissue.

TCRdb independently ran MiXCR on the multiplex PCR reads; one entry per CDR3 protein. The profile shows some 200,000 distinct CDR3 sequences, roughly 29% of them singletons. This clonotype has ten or more counts. Its cognate antigen is unknown. Breast cancer patients provided tissue from their axillary draining lymph nodes. The receptor was derived from a female donor with breast cancer. Some clones in this sample may be carry-over from other donors' samples. The sample was axillary lymph node tissue.

CDR3 sequence (DNA): TGTGCCAGCAGTCCCAAAGTCTTGCCCTACGAGCAGTACTTC. Translated: CASSPKVLPYEQYF. The J gene is TRBJ2-7, the V gene TRBV28; no definite D call. Trimming removed 5 bases at V and 2 bases at J, with 13 bases between. This CDR3 comprises 14 residues. The germline CDR1 and CDR2 sequences are MDHEN and SYDVKM.